The entry below describes one TCR beta chain. Its specificity is unknown. With a J-beta primer mix and a sample-barcoded 5' primer, a second PCR ran about 7 to 12 cycles. MiXCR, applied by TCRdb to the 5' RACE reads, yields one record per CDR3 protein. Of about 1.1 million distinct CDR3 sequences listed, roughly two fifths are singletons. This sample was taken from a study of blood T cells in healthy people across ages. Study background: Per every two T cells, about one barcoded beta molecule was captured by template switching. Points from the study as a whole: When set beside aged donors, long-lived donors presented more naive CD4+ cells and higher diversity.

The CDR3 length is 14 residues. The sample consisted of blood. The receptor comes from a man aged 18 to 29 in good health. This chain links TRBV21-1 with TRBJ2-5; the tabulated D call, TRBD1, remains unverified against the DNA. TRBV21-1 is marked as a pseudogene. The CDR3 DNA is TGTGCCAGCAGCAAGGGGCGGAGGGAAGGGACCCAGTACTTC. Residues: CASSKGRREGTQYF.